This T cell receptor (beta chain) originates from a study of PD-1 blockade in classical Hodgkin lymphoma. Brentuximab vedotin exposure varied among the patients, all of whom had relapsed after autologous stem cell transplantation. Method: immunoSEQ multiplex PCR; TCRdb's copy keeps in-frame clones and lacks some. The table has about 100,000 clones, 65% to 85% seen once; the top ten hold 9% to 15%. Germline CDR1 is SNHLY and CDR2 is FYNNEI. CDR3 length: 16 residues. V was pared by 0 bases and J by 2 bases, with 13 bases between. Sequences were derived from peripheral blood mononuclear cells (PBMCs), sampled at baseline. The chain has TRBV2 and TRBJ1-2; perhaps TRBD1 as D (6 bases). This receptor was taken from a human donor with classical Hodgkin lymphoma. The CDR3 DNA sequence: TGTGCCAGCAGTGAAGCCTCAGGGGCGTTGAACTATGGCTACACCTTC. Encoded protein: CASSEASGALNYGYTF.